What follows are 20 T cell receptor beta chains derived from one specimen sequenced in a study of blood T cell repertoires in COVID-19. Clones were sequenced by immunoSEQ multiplex PCR, and TCRdb holds only the in-frame ones, with some missing. The sample carries 80,000 to 95,000 clones, about 77% recorded once. Material for sequencing was peripheral blood. The receptors were gathered from a woman aged 80 or over with acute or convalescent COVID-19.

The chain employs TRBV18 and TRBJ1-2, with D maybe TRBD1 (5 bases). V gave up 3 bases and J gave up 1 base, with 12 bases separating them. The V gene's germline CDR1 is KGHSH and CDR2 LQKENI. CDR3 size: 15 residues. In DNA form, the CDR3 reads TGTGCCAGCTCACCGACGCGCAGGGATAACTATGGCTACACCTTC. Translation: CASSPTRRDNYGYTF.

The V gene is TRBV28, the J gene TRBJ1-2, with TRBD1 matching over 7 bases. J was trimmed by 2 bases and V by 2 bases; bases with no gene match: 5. The CDR3 has 15 residues. CDR1 and CDR2 (germline): MDHEN, SYDVKM. CDR3 residues: CASSLTGEGNYGYTF. The CDR3 bases are TGTGCCAGCAGTTTAACAGGGGAAGGAAACTATGGCTACACCTTC.

The rearrangement joins TRBV6-5 to TRBJ1-3; D is unresolved. CDR1 is MNHEY, CDR2 SVGAGI, per germline. CDR3 length equals 14 residues. Trimming took 8 bases from V and 0 from J, leaving 11 bases between them. CDR3 region: CASFAAGSGNTIYF. As DNA, the CDR3 is TGTGCCAGCTTCGCGGCGGGCTCTGGAAACACCATATATTTT.

This sequence joins TRBV7-9 and TRBJ2-3, with 7 bases matching TRBD2. The germline gives CDR1 SEHNR, CDR2 FQNEAQ (reference sequence). V shed 5 bases, J shed 0 bases, and the junction held 5 bases outside the gene matches. The CDR3 loop spans 15 amino acids. The CDR3, as DNA: TGTGCCAGCAGCACCTCGCGGGGGAGCACAGATACGCAGTATTTT. Amino acid sequence: CASSTSRGSTDTQYF.

This clone is medium-sized by share. This chain links TRBV4-2 with TRBJ2-4; 7 positions agree with TRBD2. This CDR3 has 16 residues. The V segment lost 6 bases and the J segment 5 bases; nucleotides outside the gene matches: 13. Germline-derived CDR1 and CDR2 are LGHNA and YNFKEQ. CDR3 loop: CASSPIILANQNIQYF. The DNA of the CDR3 is TGTGCCAGCAGTCCAATCATACTAGCGAATCAAAACATTCAGTACTTC.

The V and J genes are TRBV10-3 and TRBJ2-7; TRBD2 aligns across 7 bases. The germline CDR1 and CDR2 sequences are ENHRY and SYGVKD. This CDR3 is 14 amino acids long. J was trimmed by 1 base and V by 8 bases; bases with no gene match: 8. The CDR3 protein is CAIGEGRGSYEQYF. CDR3 nucleotide sequence: TGTGCCATCGGAGAGGGGAGGGGATCCTACGAGCAGTACTTC.

The gene calls are TRBV5-4 and TRBJ2-4; 7 bases match TRBD2. Germline assignment: CDR1 SGHNT and CDR2 YYREEE (reference sequence). The ends lost 0 bases at V and 4 bases at J; junction bases unmatched: 16. The CDR3 loop spans 19 amino acids. The CDR3 bases are TGTGCCAGCAGCTTGGGTCATTCGGGGAGGGAGAATAAAAAAAACATTCAGTACTTC. This translates into CASSLGHSGRENKKNIQYF. Using reference TRBV5-4 and TRBJ2-4 for the parts outside the CDR3, the full variable domain is ETGVTQSPTHLIKTRGQQVTLRCSSQSGHNTVSWYQQALGQGPQFIFQYYREEENGRGNFPPRFSGLQFPNYSSELNVNALELDDSALYLCASSLGHSGRENKKNIQYFGAGTRLSVL.

The CDR3 is CASSSGQGGYYSPLHF. The CDR3 bases are TGTGCCAGCAGTTCGGGACAGGGGGGGTATTATTCACCCCTCCACTTT. J is TRBJ1-6 and V is TRBV27; TRBD1 matches at 11 bases. The length of the CDR3 is 16 residues. With V trimmed by 4 bases and J by 8 bases, 7 bases remained unmatched. The V gene's germline CDR1 is MNHEY and CDR2 SMNVEV (reference sequence).

CDR3 in DNA: TGTGCCAGCAGCTTAGCGATAGCTAGCGGGGCCACAGATACGCAGTATTTT. Protein product: CASSLAIASGATDTQYF. The rearrangement joins TRBV7-9 to TRBJ2-3, with 9 bases fitting TRBD2. Trimming took 0 bases from V and 2 from J; bases not matched to a gene: 6. This CDR3 has 17 residues. CDR1 is SEHNR, CDR2 FQNEAQ, per germline (reference sequence).

The gene calls are TRBV7-6 and TRBJ1-4, with D tentatively TRBD1 (5 bases). CDR3 size: 15 residues. Germline V gene sequence: CDR1 SGHVS, CDR2 FNYEAQ. Deletions cut 5 bases from V and 0 bases from J, with 10 bases between. Here the CDR3 reads CASSLGAATNEKLFF. CDR3 in DNA: TGTGCCAGCAGCCTAGGGGCAGCAACTAATGAAAAACTGTTTTTT.

The rearrangement uses TRBV11-2 and TRBJ2-3; no clear D. V was clipped by 1 base and J by 4 bases, with 24 bases between them. Germline V gene lookup returns CDR1 SGHAT and CDR2 FQNNGV. The CDR3 has 19 residues. The CDR3 loop is CASSLVRASPPSGADTQYF. Written as DNA, the CDR3 is TGTGCCAGCAGCTTAGTTCGTGCTAGTCCTCCGTCTGGCGCAGATACGCAGTATTTT.

The J gene is TRBJ2-1, the V gene TRBV12-5; 10 bases map to TRBD2. The CDR3 covers 15 residues. V trimming: 0 bases; J trimming: 7 bases; junction bases outside the gene matches: 3. Per the germline V gene, CDR1 is LGHNT and CDR2 is FRNRAP. In nucleotides, the CDR3 is TGTGCTAGTGGTTTGGTGATAGCGGGGGGTAATGAGCAGTTCTTC. This encodes CASGLVIAGGNEQFF.

The chain employs TRBV7-9 and TRBJ2-1, with 9 bases aligning to TRBD2. CDR3 length: 14 amino acids. Germline V gene sequence: CDR1 SEHNR, CDR2 FQNEAQ (reference sequence). J gave up 9 bases and V 9 bases, and 12 bases lay outside the gene matches. This CDR3 reads CASWNPSGIFEQFF. CDR3 DNA: TGTGCCAGTTGGAACCCTAGCGGGATTTTTGAGCAGTTCTTC.

The chain recombines TRBV28 with TRBJ2-5, with a tentative D call TRBD1 (6 bases). Trimming shortened V by 1 base and J by 0 bases, and 9 bases separated the two germline ends. This CDR3 spans 15 amino acids. Germline V gene lookup returns CDR1 MDHEN and CDR2 SYDVKM. The CDR3 DNA reads TGTGCCAGCAGTTTATACCGACAGGACCAAGAGACCCAGTACTTC. Translated, it gives CASSLYRQDQETQYF.

This rearrangement joins TRBV4-3 to TRBJ1-2; 7 bases agree with TRBD1. The CDR3 runs 16 residues. V trimming: 0 bases; J trimming: 6 bases; junction bases outside the gene matches: 10. Per germline, CDR1 LGHNA and CDR2 YSLEER. CDR3 in amino acids: CASSQDHPGQWDGYTF. CDR3 coding DNA: TGCGCCAGCAGCCAAGATCATCCGGGACAGTGGGATGGCTACACCTTC.

The genes are TRBV7-8 and TRBJ2-3; D gene uncertain. Germline V lookup: CDR1 SGHVS, CDR2 FQNEAQ. The CDR3 sequence is 13 residues long. Trimming removed 4 bases from V and 2 bases from J, with 7 bases in between. CDR3 nucleotides: TGTGCCAGCAGCTGGCCCCTCACAGATACGCAGTATTTT. Its translation is CASSWPLTDTQYF.

This sequence joins TRBV30 and TRBJ2-1; TRBD2 is a possible D gene (6 bases). Trimming pared 2 bases from V and 9 bases from J, leaving 17 bases between. The germline V gene has CDR1 GTSNPN and CDR2 SVGIG (reference sequence). This CDR3 is built from 14 residues. Here the CDR3 reads CAWSLDYVRGEQFF. For the CDR3, the DNA is TGTGCCTGGAGTTTGGACTACGTCCGCGGTGAGCAGTTCTTC. The full variable domain, completed using reference TRBV30 and TRBJ2-1, is SQTIHQWPATLVQPVGSPLSLECTVEGTSNPNLYWYRQAAGRGLQLLFYSVGIGQISSEVPQNLSASRPQDRQFILSSKKLLLSDSGFYLCAWSLDYVRGEQFFGPGTRLTVL.

The gene calls are TRBV18 and TRBJ2-2; 8 bases align to TRBD2. The CDR3 covers 16 residues. The germline gives CDR1 KGHSH, CDR2 LQKENI. Losses at the gene ends were 1 base for V and 6 bases for J; bases not matched to a gene: 7. The CDR3 region is CASSPRGGPNAGELFF. CDR3 sequence (DNA): TGTGCCAGCTCACCACGCGGGGGGCCCAACGCCGGGGAGCTGTTTTTT.

The chain links TRBV19 to TRBJ1-5; 7 bases are a match to TRBD1. The junction had 4 bases not matched to a gene; V was cut back by 5 bases and J by 0 bases. Germline V lookup: CDR1 LNHDA, CDR2 SQIVND (reference sequence). The CDR3 totals 15 residues. CDR3 sequence reads: CASSEQGYSNQPQHF. For the CDR3, the DNA is TGTGCCAGTAGTGAACAGGGGTATAGCAATCAGCCCCAGCATTTT.

The V call is TRBV7-9, the J call TRBJ2-2; TRBD1 matches 9 bases. The CDR3 has 16 amino acids. Germline CDR1 SEHNR, CDR2 FQNEAQ (reference sequence). The junction had 4 bases not matched to a gene; V was cut back by 5 bases and J by 0 bases. The CDR3 loop reads CASSPRQGANTGELFF. The CDR3, as DNA: TGTGCCAGCAGCCCAAGACAGGGGGCGAACACCGGGGAGCTGTTTTTT. Filled out from reference TRBV7-9 and TRBJ2-2, the complete variable domain reads DTGVSQNPRHKITKRGQNVTFRCDPISEHNRLYWYRQTLGQGPEFLTYFQNEAQLEKSRLLSDRFSAERPKGSFSTLEIQRTEQGDSAMYLCASSPRQGANTGELFFGEGSRLTVL.